This entry features one TCR beta chain sequence. One end of the junction does not line up with germline, which may come from a read error. The sample originates from a study of tumor and adjacent non-tumor tissue in lung cancer. CDR3 length: 15 residues. CDR1 SQVTM and CDR2 ANQGSEA come from the germline V gene. RNA was extracted from bulk tissue without any cell sorting. A modified ARM-PCR protocol with three rounds of nested PCR amplified TCRbeta. One entry per CDR3 protein, called by TCRdb with MiXCR from the multiplex PCR reads. The sample has tens of thousands of distinct CDR3 sequences; approximately 65% are singletons.

The gene calls are TRBV29-1 and TRBJ2-5, with a weak D call TRBD1 (6 bases). Sequenced input: lung tumor tissue. This receptor was obtained from a man aged 55-75 years with non-small cell lung cancer. CDR3 bases: TGCAGCGTGGGGAAAACAGGGAACGACCTAGAGAACCAGTACTTC. The encoded protein is CSVGKTGNDLENQYF.